Shown below are 25 T cell receptor beta chains from a single sample sequenced in a study of T-cell memory formation after mild COVID-19. Each CDR3 protein is one row after TCRdb ran MiXCR on the 5' RACE reads. The repertoire holds under 200,000 distinct CDR3 sequences, with around 10% as singletons. The specimen was PBMCs or a T cell subset sorted from them (not recorded which). The receptors here all came from a young man who had mild COVID-19 (a few samples of this study predate the infection). Cell type and time point are not known.

This clonotype has only a few counts. The rearrangement links TRBV4-2 to TRBJ2-1; TRBD2 aligns across 13 bases. There are 14 residues in the CDR3. Germline CDR1 and CDR2: LGHNA and YNFKEQ. V trimming: 6 bases; J trimming: 9 bases; junction bases outside the gene matches: 5. The CDR3 nucleotides are TGTGCCAGCAGACTAGCGGGGGGGCCTAGTGAGCAGTTCTTC. Amino acid sequence: CASRLAGGPSEQFF.

The chain recombines TRBV24-1 with TRBJ2-1; a possible D gene is TRBD1 (6 bases). The germline V gene encodes CDR1 KGHDR and CDR2 SFDVKD. The CDR3 consists of 16 residues. Between the trimmed V and J ends, which lost 4 bases and 1 base, there was a span of 13 bases. The CDR3 nucleotides are TGTGCCACCAGTGAGTTCTGGGGGCGATCCTACAATGAGCAGTTCTTC. It specifies CATSEFWGRSYNEQFF.

This clonotype has a count of ten or more. The chain combines TRBV12-3 or TRBV12-4 with TRBJ1-5; D may be TRBD1 (5 bases). The V and J ends lost 1 base and 0 bases respectively, with 10 bases between them. The CDR3 length is 16 residues. CDR3 sequence (DNA): TGTGCCAGCAGTTTAGACGGCAGGGTTAGCAATCAGCCCCAGCATTTT. Amino acids: CASSLDGRVSNQPQHF.

The table lists this clonotype with a few counts. The CDR3 coding sequence is TGTGCCAGCAACCCCATGGCGGGGAGGACTGAAGCTTTCTTT. It yields the protein CASNPMAGRTEAFF. V and J are TRBV12-3 or TRBV12-4 and TRBJ1-1; no reliable D call. V was trimmed by 7 bases and J by 5 bases, leaving 17 bases between them. The CDR3 covers 14 residues.

V is TRBV7-9 and J is TRBJ1-1; 11 bases fit TRBD1. Germline CDR1 reads SEHNR; CDR2 reads FQNEAQ (reference sequence). J was trimmed by 4 bases and V by 0 bases; bases with no gene match: 4. The CDR3 sequence is 16 residues long. CDR3 sequence reads: CASSLAPGQGGTEAFF. The CDR3 coding sequence is TGTGCCAGCAGCTTAGCGCCGGGACAGGGGGGCACTGAAGCTTTCTTT.

In its sample, this clonotype was seen a few times. The J gene is TRBJ1-2, the V gene TRBV7-2, with D possibly being TRBD1 (5 bases). This CDR3 has 15 residues. V lost 5 bases, J lost 8 bases, and 21 bases lay in between. Germline V gene lookup returns CDR1 SGHTA and CDR2 FQGNSA. DNA of the CDR3: TGTGCCAGCAGCAGGTTATTGTCAGCCGAGGGGGGCTACACCTTC. The encoded protein is CASSRLLSAEGGYTF.

A remark on this clonotype: The junction departs from germline at one end; a sequencing error may be responsible. The chain couples TRBV20-1 to TRBJ2-7; unclear D gene. The germline gives CDR1 DFQATT, CDR2 SNEGSKA (reference sequence). The CDR3 extends over 11 amino acids. The CDR3 sequence is CSAREMVEQYF. CDR3 DNA: TGCAGTGCGAGAGAGATGGTCGAGCAGTACTTC.

Many counts were recorded for this clonotype. J is TRBJ2-5 and V is TRBV5-1, with a weak D call TRBD2 (6 bases). The CDR3 totals 13 residues. The V gene's germline CDR1 is SGHRS and CDR2 YFSETQ. V shed 4 bases and J shed 1 base, with 8 bases lying between them. The CDR3 reads CASSETSQETQYF. The CDR3 nucleotides are TGCGCCAGCAGCGAGACTAGCCAAGAGACCCAGTACTTC.

The CDR3 here is CASSQAGAVNTGELFF. The CDR3 coding sequence is TGTGCCAGCAGCCAAGCCGGGGCAGTGAACACCGGGGAGCTGTTTTTT. The chain couples TRBV4-2 to TRBJ2-2; D tentatively fits TRBD1 or TRBD2 (5 bases each). V lost 1 base to trimming and J lost 1 base, with 10 bases between them. Per germline, CDR1 LGHNA and CDR2 YNFKEQ. CDR3 size: 16 residues.

This chain joins TRBV5-1 and TRBJ1-6, with 11 positions matching TRBD1. With V trimmed by 7 bases and J by 7 bases, 10 bases remained unmatched. CDR3 length equals 16 residues. The germline CDR1 and CDR2 sequences are SGHRS and YFSETQ. The CDR3 coding sequence is TGCGCCAGCTCGCTTCTTGGACAGGGGGCAAATTCACCCCTCCACTTT. Amino acid sequence: CASSLLGQGANSPLHF. Complete variable domain (other parts from reference TRBV5-1 and TRBJ1-6): KAGVTQTPRYLIKTRGQQVTLSCSPISGHRSVSWYQQTPGQGLQFLFEYFSETQRNKGNFPGRFSGRQFSNSRSEMNVSTLELGDSALYLCASSLLGQGANSPLHFGNGTRLTVT.

V gene TRBV18 combines with J gene TRBJ2-5; D uncertain. Looked up from germline, CDR1 is KGHSH and CDR2 is LQKENI. CDR3 size: 13 residues. V lost 3 bases and J 3 bases, leaving 8 bases between the germline ends. The CDR3 nucleotides are TGTGCCAGCTCACCCCGGGTCGAAGAGACCCAGTACTTC. It specifies CASSPRVEETQYF.

V gene TRBV3-1 combines with J gene TRBJ2-6, with TRBD2 as a possible D gene (5 bases). Germline V gene lookup returns CDR1 LGHDT and CDR2 YNNKEL (reference sequence). CDR3 size: 18 residues. Trimming pared 0 bases from V and 2 bases from J, leaving 14 bases between. This CDR3 is CASSQEGRGRAGANVLTF. The CDR3 DNA reads TGTGCCAGCAGCCAAGAGGGAAGAGGGCGCGCTGGGGCCAACGTCCTGACTTTC. Supplemented by reference TRBV3-1 and TRBJ2-6, the full variable domain reads DTAVSQTPKYLVTQMGNDKSIKCEQNLGHDTMYWYKQDSKKFLKIMFSYNNKELIINETVPNRFSPKSPDKAHLNLHINSLELGDSAVYFCASSQEGRGRAGANVLTFGAGSRLTVL.

The rearrangement uses TRBV20-1 and TRBJ2-5, with 11 bases matching TRBD2. The CDR3 covers 14 residues. Looked up from germline, CDR1 is DFQATT and CDR2 is SNEGSKA (reference sequence). V gave up 0 bases and J gave up 4 bases; unmatched junction bases: 1. CDR3 sequence reads: CSARELAGGETQYF. The CDR3 coding sequence is TGCAGTGCTAGAGAGCTAGCGGGGGGAGAGACCCAGTACTTC.

This clonotype was observed many times. The genes are TRBV5-1 and TRBJ2-5; a weak D match, TRBD2 (5 bases). V gave up 0 bases and J gave up 1 base, with 10 bases separating them. The CDR3 covers 15 residues. The V gene's germline CDR1 is SGHRS and CDR2 YFSETQ. The CDR3 here is CASSLGDYIQETQYF. CDR3 coding DNA: TGCGCCAGCAGCTTGGGAGACTACATCCAAGAGACCCAGTACTTC.

In this sample, this clonotype turned up a few times. The V and J genes are TRBV3-1 and TRBJ2-5; 12 bases match TRBD2. CDR1 and CDR2 (germline): LGHDT, YNNKEL (reference sequence). The CDR3 spans 15 residues. J gave up 3 bases and V 4 bases, and 3 bases lay outside the gene matches. The DNA of the CDR3 is TGTGCCAGCAGCCCATGGACTAGCGGGAAAGAGACCCAGTACTTC. Translating it yields CASSPWTSGKETQYF.

This clonotype was picked up many times. V gene TRBV6-2 or TRBV6-3 combines with J gene TRBJ2-6; possible D gene TRBD1, 5 bases. The germline V and J ends were trimmed by 5 bases and 0 bases, with 17 bases remaining between them. There are 18 residues in the CDR3. In germline, CDR1 is MNHEY, CDR2 SVGEGT. In DNA, the CDR3 is TGTGCCAGCAGTCCTTGGGGCAGGCGCGACTCTGGGGCCAACGTCCTGACTTTC. Protein sequence: CASSPWGRRDSGANVLTF.

This clonotype has a count of ten or more. The chain joins TRBV7-9 to TRBJ2-5; D is unclear. The CDR3 is 12 amino acids. Per the germline V gene, CDR1 is SEHNR and CDR2 is FQNEAQ (reference sequence). Trimming cost V 3 bases and J 8 bases, with 10 bases left between them. The CDR3 sequence: CASSFPLGTQYF. The CDR3 nucleotides are TGTGCCAGCAGCTTCCCCCTCGGCACCCAGTACTTC.

This clonotype was recorded a few times. The rearrangement uses TRBV7-2 and TRBJ1-2, with D possibly being TRBD1 (6 bases). Germline V CDR1 and CDR2: SGHTA, FQGNSA. The CDR3 extends over 14 amino acids. The V and J ends lost 3 bases and 3 bases respectively, with 11 bases between them. In nucleotides, the CDR3 is TGTGCCAGCAGCTTCGGGGGCAGGTACTATGGCTACACCTTC. Protein sequence: CASSFGGRYYGYTF. The variable domain in full, with the rest retrieved from reference TRBV7-2 and TRBJ1-2, is GAGVSQSPSNKVTEKGKDVELRCDPISGHTALYWYRQSLGQGLEFLIYFQGNSAPDKSGLPSDRFSAERTGGSVSTLTIQRTQQEDSAVYLCASSFGGRYYGYTFGSGTRLTVV.

There are a few counts of this clonotype. CDR3 coding DNA: TGCAGCCCGGTCCCCGGCTACACCTTC. It yields the protein CSPVPGYTF. The chain employs TRBV20-1 and TRBJ1-2; the D is unclear. The CDR3 has 9 amino acids. CDR1 is DFQATT, CDR2 SNEGSKA, per germline (reference sequence).

The chain employs TRBV7-2 and TRBJ2-1; weak D call: TRBD2 (5 bases). The germline CDR1 and CDR2 sequences are SGHTA and FQGNSA. Trimming shortened V by 6 bases and J by 4 bases, and 10 bases separated the two germline ends. The CDR3 has 13 residues. This CDR3 is CASRSGSYNEQFF. The CDR3 DNA is TGTGCCAGCAGGAGTGGGAGTTACAATGAGCAGTTCTTC.

This clonotype is labeled as medium-sized. The chain carries TRBV20-1 and TRBJ2-3; 8 positions match TRBD2. V dropped 6 bases and J dropped 1; count of bases not matched to a gene: 6. The CDR3 has 14 amino acids. CDR1 is DFQATT and CDR2 is SNEGSKA in the germline V gene (reference sequence). The CDR3 sequence: CSAKPGGGTDTQYF. Written as DNA, the CDR3 is TGCAGTGCGAAGCCGGGAGGGGGCACAGATACGCAGTATTTT.

The chain has TRBV12-3 or TRBV12-4 and TRBJ1-1, with 9 bases identical to TRBD1. V shed 3 bases, J shed 4 bases, and the junction held 3 bases outside the gene matches. The CDR3 is 14 residues long. The DNA for the CDR3 is TGTGCCAGCAGTTTCCACAGGGGGCTCACTGAAGCTTTCTTT. It yields the protein CASSFHRGLTEAFF.

This clonotype was picked up a small number of times. The chain has TRBV27 and TRBJ1-2; 9 bases line up with TRBD1. Germline-derived CDR1 and CDR2 are MNHEY and SMNVEV (reference sequence). CDR3 size: 13 residues. With V trimmed by 6 bases and J by 7 bases, 6 bases remained unmatched. The CDR3, as DNA: TGTGCCAGCAGGACCGGGACAGGGTTTGGCTACACCTTC. Translating gives CASRTGTGFGYTF.

The chain uses TRBV3-1 and TRBJ2-3; 7 nucleotides line up with TRBD2. This CDR3 spans 16 amino acids. Germline CDR1 is LGHDT and CDR2 is YNNKEL (reference sequence). Trimming at V came to 0 bases and at J to 1 base, leaving 4 bases not matched to a gene. The CDR3 DNA is TGTGCCAGCAGCCAAGATGGTGCGGGGGGCACAGATACGCAGTATTTT. Translation gives CASSQDGAGGTDTQYF.

There are many counts of this clonotype. The J gene is TRBJ2-1, the V gene TRBV6-5, with 8 nucleotides matching TRBD1. Trimming removed 4 bases from V and 4 bases from J; junction bases left unmatched: 6. Germline V gene lookup returns CDR1 MNHEY and CDR2 SVGAGI. The CDR3 covers 15 residues. CDR3 protein: CASSLWDRPYNEQFF. In nucleotides, the CDR3 is TGTGCCAGCAGTTTATGGGACAGGCCATACAATGAGCAGTTCTTC.